This T cell receptor (beta chain) was recorded in a study of beta chain features in type 1 diabetes. Overall study results and limits: A closer apparent resemblance between naive, central memory and Treg TCRB repertoires was seen in patients than in healthy donors.

Regarding this clone: What it recognizes is unknown.

Expressed TCRB transcripts were sequenced, since all the RNA that had been isolated was reverse transcribed. Sequenced by immunoSEQ multiplex PCR; TCRdb stores in-frame clones only, minus some. The data contain around 99,000 clones, 40% of them seen just once; the ten biggest clones take up around 0.07%. Germline CDR1 is SGHTS and CDR2 is YDEGEE. V gave up 3 bases and J gave up 12 bases, with 13 bases separating them. The CDR3 loop spans 12 amino acids. The chain recombines TRBV5-8 with TRBJ1-5; D may be TRBD1 (5 bases). The source of this sequence is a young woman in good health. The sample taken for sequencing was stem cell memory CD4+ T cells from blood. The CDR3 protein is CASSSDRGFQHF. CDR3 nucleotides: TGTGCCAGCAGCTCCGACAGAGGCTTCCAGCATTTT.